Presented here are 5 T cell receptor beta chains from one specimen sequenced in a study. MiXCR was run by TCRdb on the 5' RACE reads, yielding one entry per CDR3 protein. The table records just over 60,000 distinct CDR3 sequences, 25% to 35% of them present only once. Sequencing used tumor-infiltrating naive CD4+ T cells sorted from the breast tumor. The subset is: naive CD4+ T cells, CD4+CD45RA+CD25-. The source is a female donor with breast cancer.

The chain carries TRBV3-1 and TRBJ2-4; D is ambiguous. This CDR3 has 16 residues. CDR1 LGHDT and CDR2 YNNKEL come from the germline V gene (reference sequence). Between the trimmed V and J ends, which lost 4 bases and 0 bases, there was a span of 13 bases. The CDR3 DNA sequence: TGTGCCAGCAGCCCTACTTTACAGCTAGCCAAAAACATTCAGTACTTC. Its translation: CASSPTLQLAKNIQYF.

The chain combines TRBV12-3 or TRBV12-4 with TRBJ2-3; 9 nucleotides align to TRBD1. CDR3 length: 14 amino acids. V dropped 5 bases and J dropped 2; count of bases not matched to a gene: 2. The CDR3 sequence is CASSRDRVTDTQYF. CDR3 nucleotide sequence: TGTGCCAGCAGTCGGGACAGGGTCACAGATACGCAGTATTTT.

This clonotype was observed a few times. The V call is TRBV19, the J call TRBJ2-2; tentative D call: TRBD1 (5 bases). Looked up from germline, CDR1 is LNHDA and CDR2 is SQIVND (reference sequence). This CDR3 comprises 14 residues. Between the trimmed V and J ends, which lost 6 bases and 1 base, there was a span of 9 bases. The CDR3 DNA is TGTGCCAGTAGCACTACAGGGAACACCGGGGAGCTGTTTTTT. Its protein product is CASSTTGNTGELFF.

J is TRBJ2-7 and V is TRBV20-1; 7 bases map to TRBD1. Germline V CDR1 and CDR2: DFQATT, SNEGSKA (reference sequence). The CDR3 covers 15 residues. The V gene end was trimmed by 3 bases and the J gene end by 5 bases; junction bases not matched to a gene: 13. The CDR3 DNA reads TGCAGTGCTAGCGGCCAGAGGGGGCTAATTGACGAGCAGTACTTC. Translating gives CSASGQRGLIDEQYF.

The chain couples TRBV4-1 to TRBJ1-3; 7 positions match TRBD1. Looked up from germline, CDR1 is MGHRA and CDR2 is YSYEKL. The CDR3 sequence is 16 residues long. V shed 2 bases, J shed 2 bases, and the junction held 6 bases outside the gene matches. This CDR3 reads CASSQPTGDPGNTIYF. In nucleotides, the CDR3 is TGCGCCAGCAGCCAACCCACAGGGGATCCTGGAAACACCATATATTTT.